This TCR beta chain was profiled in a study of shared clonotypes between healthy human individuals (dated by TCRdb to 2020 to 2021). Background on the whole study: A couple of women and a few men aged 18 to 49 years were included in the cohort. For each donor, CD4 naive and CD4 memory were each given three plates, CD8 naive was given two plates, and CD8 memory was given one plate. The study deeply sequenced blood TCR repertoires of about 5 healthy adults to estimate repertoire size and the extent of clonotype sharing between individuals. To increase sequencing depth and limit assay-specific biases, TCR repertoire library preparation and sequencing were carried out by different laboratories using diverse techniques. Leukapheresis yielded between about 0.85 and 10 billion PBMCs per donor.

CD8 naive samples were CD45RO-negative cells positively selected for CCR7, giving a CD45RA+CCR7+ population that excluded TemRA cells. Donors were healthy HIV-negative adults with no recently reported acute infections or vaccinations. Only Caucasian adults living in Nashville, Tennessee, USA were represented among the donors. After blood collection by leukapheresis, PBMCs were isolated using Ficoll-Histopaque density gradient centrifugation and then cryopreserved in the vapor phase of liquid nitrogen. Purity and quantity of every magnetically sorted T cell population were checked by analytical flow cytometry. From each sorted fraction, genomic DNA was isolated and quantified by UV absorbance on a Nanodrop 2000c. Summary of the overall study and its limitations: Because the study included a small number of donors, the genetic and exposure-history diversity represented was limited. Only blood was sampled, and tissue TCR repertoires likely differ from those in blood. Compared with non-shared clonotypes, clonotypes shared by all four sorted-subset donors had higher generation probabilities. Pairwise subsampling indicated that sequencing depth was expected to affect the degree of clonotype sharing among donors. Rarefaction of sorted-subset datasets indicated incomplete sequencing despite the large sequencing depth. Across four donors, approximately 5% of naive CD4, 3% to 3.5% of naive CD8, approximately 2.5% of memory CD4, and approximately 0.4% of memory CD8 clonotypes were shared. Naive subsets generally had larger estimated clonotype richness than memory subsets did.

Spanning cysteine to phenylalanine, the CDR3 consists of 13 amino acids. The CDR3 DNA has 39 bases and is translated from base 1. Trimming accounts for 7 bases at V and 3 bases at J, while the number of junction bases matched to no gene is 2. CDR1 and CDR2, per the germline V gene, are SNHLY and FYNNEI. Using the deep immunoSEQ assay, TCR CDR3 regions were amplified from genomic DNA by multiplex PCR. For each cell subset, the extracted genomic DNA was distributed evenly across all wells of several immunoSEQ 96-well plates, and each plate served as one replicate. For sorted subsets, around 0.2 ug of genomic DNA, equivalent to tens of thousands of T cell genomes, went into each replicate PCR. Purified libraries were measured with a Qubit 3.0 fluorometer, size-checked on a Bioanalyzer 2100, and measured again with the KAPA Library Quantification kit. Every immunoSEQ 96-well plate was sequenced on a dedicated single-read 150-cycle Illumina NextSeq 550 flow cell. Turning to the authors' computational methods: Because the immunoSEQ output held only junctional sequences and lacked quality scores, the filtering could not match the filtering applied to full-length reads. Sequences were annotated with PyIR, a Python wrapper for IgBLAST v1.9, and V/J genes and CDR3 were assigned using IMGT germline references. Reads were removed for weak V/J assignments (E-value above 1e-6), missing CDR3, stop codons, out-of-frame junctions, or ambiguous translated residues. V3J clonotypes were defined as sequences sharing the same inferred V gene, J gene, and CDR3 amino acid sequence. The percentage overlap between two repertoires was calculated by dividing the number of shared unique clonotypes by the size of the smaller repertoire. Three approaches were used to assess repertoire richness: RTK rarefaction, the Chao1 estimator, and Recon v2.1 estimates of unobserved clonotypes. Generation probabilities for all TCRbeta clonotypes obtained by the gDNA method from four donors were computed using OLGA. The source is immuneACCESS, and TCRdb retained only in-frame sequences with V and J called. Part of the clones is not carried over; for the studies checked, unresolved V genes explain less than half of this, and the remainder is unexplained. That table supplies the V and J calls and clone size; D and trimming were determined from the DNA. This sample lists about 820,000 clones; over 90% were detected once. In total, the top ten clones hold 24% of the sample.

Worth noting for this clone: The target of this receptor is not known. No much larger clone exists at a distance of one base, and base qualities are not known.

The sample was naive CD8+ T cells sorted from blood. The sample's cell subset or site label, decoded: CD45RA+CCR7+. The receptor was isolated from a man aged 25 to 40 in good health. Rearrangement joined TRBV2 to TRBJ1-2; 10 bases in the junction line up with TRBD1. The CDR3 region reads CASIGQGDYGYTF. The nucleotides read TGTGCCAGCATAGGACAGGGGGACTATGGCTACACCTTC. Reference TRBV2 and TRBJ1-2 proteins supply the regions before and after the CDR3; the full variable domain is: EPEVTQTPSHQVTQMGQEVILRCVPISNHLYFYWYRQILGQKVEFLVSFYNNEISEKSEIFDDQFSVERPDGSNFTLKIRSTKLEDSAMYFCASIGQGDYGYTFGSGTRLTVV.